This T cell receptor beta chain was recovered during a study of STAT5B mutations in CD4+ large granular lymphocyte leukemia. Broader study findings: Patient CD4-sorted repertoires looked more clonal than healthy CD4+ repertoires, even without putative leukemic clones.

About this clone itself: What it binds is not known.

Sequencing used immunoSEQ multiplex PCR; TCRdb keeps in-frame clones, though not all of them. There are over 45,000 clones in the sample; just over 70% occur only once, and approximately 1.4% lies in the top ten. This sequence was found in a human donor in good health. Sequenced: CD4+ T cells from blood buffy coats.

The CDR3 nucleotides read TGTGCCAGCAGCTCATGGACAGGTCAGGGCACCGGGGAGCTGTTTTTT. Translated, it gives CASSSWTGQGTGELFF. J is TRBJ2-2 and V is TRBV7-9; 7 nucleotides agree with TRBD1. Looked up from germline, CDR1 is SEHNR and CDR2 is FQNEAQ (reference sequence). With 4 bases clipped from V and 4 bases from J, the junction kept 9 bases outside the gene matches. The CDR3 is made up of 16 amino acids.